This T cell receptor (beta chain) was sequenced during a study of Ad26.COV2.S vaccination and SARS-CoV-2 variants. Concerning this clone: Its antigen is currently unknown.

Overall study results and limits: Comparability of non-spike TCR breadth was observed across vaccine and placebo recipients. Compared with placebo recipients, vaccine recipients had higher spike-specific TCR breadth. There was a possibility that the TCR breadth and depth analyses underestimated total T cell responses.

The table came from immunoSEQ multiplex PCR; TCRdb's copy has only in-frame clones and leaves some out. This table holds hundreds of thousands of clones, about 92% found once. Looked up from germline, CDR1 is SGHTS and CDR2 is YDEGEE. The ends were cut back, 4 bases at V and 2 bases at J, with 15 bases in the middle. This CDR3 region has 15 residues. This TCR came from a human donor who had recovered from COVID-19. The sample in question was peripheral blood, obtained after recovery from COVID-19. The genes are TRBV5-8 and TRBJ1-2; TRBD1 might be the D (5 bases). The CDR3 region is CASSPGAGRNYGYTF. As DNA, the CDR3 is TGTGCCAGCAGCCCTGGGGCAGGGCGGAACTATGGCTACACCTTC.